Here is one TCR beta chain with its context. Its specificity is not known. Assay used: immunoSEQ multiplex PCR; TCRdb lists only in-frame clones, some missing. The table has 75,000 to 95,000 clones, 95% to 98% seen once; the top ten hold more than 0.65%. The data stem from a study of cytomegalovirus exposure and HLA in healthy donors. Study-wide results and caveats: It was confirmed in vitro that three of the CMV-associated chains were specific for CMV antigens.

This CDR3 spans 19 amino acids. Germline V CDR1 and CDR2: SGHNT, YYREEE (reference sequence). The J segment lost 0 bases and the V segment lost 3 bases, leaving 8 bases of the junction unmatched. This chain joins TRBV5-4 and TRBJ2-3; 15 nucleotides align to TRBD2. The receptor's source is a man aged 18 to 30 in good health and CMV-seronegative. The sample consisted of PBMCs. CDR3 nucleotides: TGTGCCAGCAGCTCGGGAGGACTAGCGGGAGGGATAAGCACAGATACGCAGTATTTT. Protein: CASSSGGLAGGISTDTQYF.